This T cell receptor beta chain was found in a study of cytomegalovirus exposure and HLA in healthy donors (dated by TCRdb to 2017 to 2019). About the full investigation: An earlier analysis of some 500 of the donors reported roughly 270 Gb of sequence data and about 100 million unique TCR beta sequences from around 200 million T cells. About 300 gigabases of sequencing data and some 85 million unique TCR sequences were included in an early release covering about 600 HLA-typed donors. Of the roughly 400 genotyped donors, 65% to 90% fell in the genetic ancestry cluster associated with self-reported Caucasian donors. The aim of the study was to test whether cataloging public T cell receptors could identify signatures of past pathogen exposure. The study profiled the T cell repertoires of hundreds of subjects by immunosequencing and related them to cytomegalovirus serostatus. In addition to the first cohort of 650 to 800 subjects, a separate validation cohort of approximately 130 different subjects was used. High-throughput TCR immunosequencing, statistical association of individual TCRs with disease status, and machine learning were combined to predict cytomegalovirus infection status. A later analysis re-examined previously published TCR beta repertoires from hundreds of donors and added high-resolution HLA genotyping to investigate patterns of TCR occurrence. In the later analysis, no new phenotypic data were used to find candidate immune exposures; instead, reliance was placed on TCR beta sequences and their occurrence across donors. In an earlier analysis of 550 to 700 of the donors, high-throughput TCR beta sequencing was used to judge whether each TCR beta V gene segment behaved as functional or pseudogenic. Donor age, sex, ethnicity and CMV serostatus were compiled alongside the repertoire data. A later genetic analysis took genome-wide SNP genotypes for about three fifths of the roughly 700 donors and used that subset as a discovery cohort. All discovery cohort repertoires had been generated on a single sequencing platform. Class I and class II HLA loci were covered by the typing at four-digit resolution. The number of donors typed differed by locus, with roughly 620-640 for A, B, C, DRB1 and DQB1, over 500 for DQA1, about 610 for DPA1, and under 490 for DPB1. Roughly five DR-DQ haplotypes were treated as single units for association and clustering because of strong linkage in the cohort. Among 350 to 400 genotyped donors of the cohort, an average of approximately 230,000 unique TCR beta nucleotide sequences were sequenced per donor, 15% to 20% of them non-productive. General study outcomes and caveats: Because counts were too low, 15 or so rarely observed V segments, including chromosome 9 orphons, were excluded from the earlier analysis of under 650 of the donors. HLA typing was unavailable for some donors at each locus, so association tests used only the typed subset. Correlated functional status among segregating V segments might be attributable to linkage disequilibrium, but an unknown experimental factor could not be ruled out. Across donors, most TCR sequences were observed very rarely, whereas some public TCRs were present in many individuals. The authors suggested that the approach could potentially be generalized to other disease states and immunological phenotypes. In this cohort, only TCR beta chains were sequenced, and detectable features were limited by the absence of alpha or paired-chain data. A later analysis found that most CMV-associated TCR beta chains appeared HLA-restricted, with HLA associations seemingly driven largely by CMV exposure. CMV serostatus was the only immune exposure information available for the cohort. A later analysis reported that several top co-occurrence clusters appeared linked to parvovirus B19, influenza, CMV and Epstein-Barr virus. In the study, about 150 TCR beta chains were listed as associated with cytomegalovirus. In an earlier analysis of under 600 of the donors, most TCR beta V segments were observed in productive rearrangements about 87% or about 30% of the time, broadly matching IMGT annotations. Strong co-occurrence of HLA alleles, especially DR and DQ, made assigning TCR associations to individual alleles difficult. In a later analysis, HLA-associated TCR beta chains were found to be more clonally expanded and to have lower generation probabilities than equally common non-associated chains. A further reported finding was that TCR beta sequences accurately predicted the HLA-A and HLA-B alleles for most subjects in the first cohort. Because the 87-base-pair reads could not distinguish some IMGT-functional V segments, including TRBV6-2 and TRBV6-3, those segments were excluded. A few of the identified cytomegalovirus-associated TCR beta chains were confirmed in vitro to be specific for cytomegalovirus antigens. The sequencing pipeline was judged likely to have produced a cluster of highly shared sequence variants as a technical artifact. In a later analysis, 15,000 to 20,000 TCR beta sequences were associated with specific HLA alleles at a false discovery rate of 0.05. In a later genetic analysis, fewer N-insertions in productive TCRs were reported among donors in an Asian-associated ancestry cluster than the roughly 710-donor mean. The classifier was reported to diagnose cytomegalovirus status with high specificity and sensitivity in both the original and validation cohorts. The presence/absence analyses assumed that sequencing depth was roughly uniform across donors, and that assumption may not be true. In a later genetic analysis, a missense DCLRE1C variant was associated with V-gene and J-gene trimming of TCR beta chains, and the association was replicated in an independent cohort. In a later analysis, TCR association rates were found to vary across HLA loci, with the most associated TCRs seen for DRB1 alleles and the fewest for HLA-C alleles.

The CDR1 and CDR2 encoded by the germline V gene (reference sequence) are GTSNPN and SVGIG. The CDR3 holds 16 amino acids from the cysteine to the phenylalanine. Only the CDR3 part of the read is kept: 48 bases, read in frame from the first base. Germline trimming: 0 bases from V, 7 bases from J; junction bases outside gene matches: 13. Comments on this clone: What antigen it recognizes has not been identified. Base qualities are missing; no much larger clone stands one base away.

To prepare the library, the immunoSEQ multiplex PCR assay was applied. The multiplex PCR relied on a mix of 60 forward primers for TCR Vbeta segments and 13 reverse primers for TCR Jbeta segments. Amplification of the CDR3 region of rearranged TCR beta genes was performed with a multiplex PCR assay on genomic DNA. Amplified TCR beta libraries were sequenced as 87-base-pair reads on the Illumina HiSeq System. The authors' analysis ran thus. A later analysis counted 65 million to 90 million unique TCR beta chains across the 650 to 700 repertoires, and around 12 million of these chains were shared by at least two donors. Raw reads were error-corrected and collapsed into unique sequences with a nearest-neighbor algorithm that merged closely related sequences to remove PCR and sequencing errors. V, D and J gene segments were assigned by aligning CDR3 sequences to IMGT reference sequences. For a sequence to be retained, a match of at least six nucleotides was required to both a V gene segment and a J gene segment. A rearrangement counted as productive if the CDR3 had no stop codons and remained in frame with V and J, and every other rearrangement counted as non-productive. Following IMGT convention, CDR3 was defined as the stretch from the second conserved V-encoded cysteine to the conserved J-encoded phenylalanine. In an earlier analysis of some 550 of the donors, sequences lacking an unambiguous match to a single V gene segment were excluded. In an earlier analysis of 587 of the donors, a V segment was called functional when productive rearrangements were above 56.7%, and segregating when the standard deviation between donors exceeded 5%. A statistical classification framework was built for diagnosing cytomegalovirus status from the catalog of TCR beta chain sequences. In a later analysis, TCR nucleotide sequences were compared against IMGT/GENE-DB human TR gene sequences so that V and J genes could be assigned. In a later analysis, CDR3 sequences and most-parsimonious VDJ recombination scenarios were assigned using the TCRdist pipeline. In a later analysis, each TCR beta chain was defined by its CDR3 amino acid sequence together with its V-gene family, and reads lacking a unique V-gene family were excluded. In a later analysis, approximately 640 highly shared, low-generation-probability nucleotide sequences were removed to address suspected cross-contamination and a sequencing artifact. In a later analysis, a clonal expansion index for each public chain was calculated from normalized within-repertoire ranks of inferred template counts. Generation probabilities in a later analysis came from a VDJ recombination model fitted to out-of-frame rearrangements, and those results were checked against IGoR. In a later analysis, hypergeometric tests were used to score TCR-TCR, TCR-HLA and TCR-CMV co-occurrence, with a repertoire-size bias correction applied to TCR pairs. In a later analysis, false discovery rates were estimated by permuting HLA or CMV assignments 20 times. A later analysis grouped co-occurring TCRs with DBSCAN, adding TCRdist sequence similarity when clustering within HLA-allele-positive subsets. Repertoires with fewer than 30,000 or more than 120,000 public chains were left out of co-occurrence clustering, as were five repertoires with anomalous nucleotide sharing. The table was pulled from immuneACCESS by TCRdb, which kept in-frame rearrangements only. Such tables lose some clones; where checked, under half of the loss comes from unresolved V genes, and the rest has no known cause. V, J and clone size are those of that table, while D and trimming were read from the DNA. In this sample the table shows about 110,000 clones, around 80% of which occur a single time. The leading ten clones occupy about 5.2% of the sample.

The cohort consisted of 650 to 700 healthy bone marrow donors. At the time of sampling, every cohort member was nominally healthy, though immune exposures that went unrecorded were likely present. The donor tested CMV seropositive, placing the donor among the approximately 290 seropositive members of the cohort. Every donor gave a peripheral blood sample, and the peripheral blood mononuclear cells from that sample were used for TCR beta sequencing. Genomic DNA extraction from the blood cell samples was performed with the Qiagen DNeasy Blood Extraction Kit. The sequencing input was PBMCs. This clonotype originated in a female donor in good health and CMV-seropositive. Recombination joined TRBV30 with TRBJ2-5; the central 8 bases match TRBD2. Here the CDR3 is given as CAWSVLAGGPQGTQYF. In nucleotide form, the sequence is TGTGCCTGGAGTGTACTGGCGGGGGGCCCGCAGGGGACCCAGTACTTC.